Listed below are T cell receptor beta chains from one sample, sequenced in a study of shared clonotypes between healthy human individuals. Clones were sequenced by immunoSEQ multiplex PCR, and TCRdb holds only the in-frame ones, with some missing. The sample has a few million clones, around 93% seen once; the top ten hold around 1.8%. Sequencing was performed on naive CD8+ T cells from PBMCs. These TCRs come from a man aged 18 to 29 in good health. Some clones in this sample may be carry-over from other donors' samples. CDR3s include the opening cysteine and the closing phenylalanine or tryptophan. The D gene is left open where the match is weak. Clone size is stated in some rows and not others, as once, few, many or a class when expanded.

V gene: TRBV19
clone size: NA
CDR3 length: 17
J gene: TRBJ1-1
D gene: TRBD1
CDR3 protein: CASSISGTGPIGTEAFF
CDR3 DNA: TGTGCCAGTAGTATAAGTGGGACAGGTCCAATAGGGACTGAAGCTTTCTTT

V gene: TRBV19
clone size: NA
CDR3 length: 14
J gene: TRBJ2-1
D gene: TRBD2
CDR3 protein: CASNPSGSYNEQFF
CDR3 DNA: TGTGCCAGTAATCCTAGCGGGAGTTACAATGAGCAGTTCTTC

V gene: TRBV6-6
clone size: NA
CDR3 length: 13
J gene: TRBJ2-1
D gene: NA
CDR3 protein: CASSYTKAGEQFF
CDR3 DNA: TGTGCCAGCAGTTACACCAAGGCGGGTGAGCAGTTCTTC

V gene: TRBV27
clone size: NA
CDR3 length: 15
J gene: TRBJ1-4
D gene: TRBD1
CDR3 protein: CASRSRNRGLEKLFF
CDR3 DNA: TGTGCCAGCAGGTCTAGGAACAGGGGGCTTGAAAAACTGTTTTTT

V gene: TRBV7-8
clone size: once
CDR3 length: 15
J gene: TRBJ2-7
D gene: NA
CDR3 protein: CASSLSRLATYEQYF
CDR3 DNA: TGTGCCAGCAGCTTATCGCGGCTAGCCACCTACGAGCAGTACTTC

V gene: TRBV27
clone size: NA
CDR3 length: 14
J gene: TRBJ1-2
D gene: NA
CDR3 protein: CASTPTRASAGYTF
CDR3 DNA: TGTGCCAGCACCCCAACCCGGGCCTCGGCGGGCTACACCTTC

V gene: TRBV19
clone size: NA
CDR3 length: 14
J gene: TRBJ1-1
D gene: NA
CDR3 protein: CASSIQGHSPEAFF
CDR3 DNA: TGTGCCAGTAGTATACAGGGGCACTCCCCTGAAGCTTTCTTT

V gene: TRBV9
clone size: NA
CDR3 length: 16
J gene: TRBJ2-6
D gene: NA
CDR3 protein: CASSGTQFPGANVLTF
CDR3 DNA: TGTGCCAGCAGCGGTACTCAGTTTCCCGGGGCCAACGTCCTGACTTTC

V gene: TRBV4-3
clone size: NA
CDR3 length: 14
J gene: TRBJ2-1
D gene: NA
CDR3 protein: CASSGGSGINEQFF
CDR3 DNA: TGCGCCAGCAGCGGTGGTAGCGGAATTAATGAGCAGTTCTTC

V gene: TRBV5-6
clone size: NA
CDR3 length: 16
J gene: TRBJ1-2
D gene: TRBD1
CDR3 protein: CASMEVQGARNYGYTF
CDR3 DNA: TGTGCCAGCATGGAAGTCCAGGGGGCGCGGAACTATGGCTACACCTTC

V gene: TRBV4-1
clone size: NA
CDR3 length: 15
J gene: TRBJ2-2
D gene: NA
CDR3 protein: CASSQGQGNTGELFF
CDR3 DNA: TGCGCCAGCAGCCAGGGTCAGGGGAACACCGGGGAGCTGTTTTTT

V gene: TRBV7-2
clone size: NA
CDR3 length: 14
J gene: TRBJ2-2
D gene: NA
CDR3 protein: CASSFLVNTGELFF
CDR3 DNA: TGTGCCAGCAGCTTTTTGGTGAACACCGGGGAGCTGTTTTTT

V gene: TRBV25-1
clone size: NA
CDR3 length: 17
J gene: TRBJ2-7
D gene: NA
CDR3 protein: CASSPGRYTGLSYEQYF
CDR3 DNA: TGTGCCAGCAGTCCGGGTCGATATACAGGCCTCTCCTACGAGCAGTACTTC

V gene: TRBV7-9
clone size: NA
CDR3 length: 14
J gene: TRBJ1-3
D gene: NA
CDR3 protein: CASSSTESGNTIYF
CDR3 DNA: TGTGCCAGCAGCTCGACGGAGTCTGGAAACACCATATATTTT

V gene: TRBV11-1
clone size: once
CDR3 length: 16
J gene: TRBJ1-1
D gene: TRBD1
CDR3 protein: CASSLLTGGDDTEAFF
CDR3 DNA: TGTGCCAGCAGCTTATTGACAGGGGGCGATGACACTGAAGCTTTCTTT